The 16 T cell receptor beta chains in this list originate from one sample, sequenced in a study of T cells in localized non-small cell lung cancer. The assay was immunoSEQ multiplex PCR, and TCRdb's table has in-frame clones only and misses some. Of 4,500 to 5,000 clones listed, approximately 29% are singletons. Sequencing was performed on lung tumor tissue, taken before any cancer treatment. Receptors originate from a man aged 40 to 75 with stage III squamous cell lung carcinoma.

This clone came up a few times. CDR3 protein: CASTRRQNTEAFF. CDR3 DNA sequence: TGTGCCAGCACCCGAAGACAGAACACTGAAGCTTTCTTT. The chain joins TRBV9 to TRBJ1-1; no clear D gene. V lost 6 bases and J 1 base, leaving 10 bases between the germline ends. Per the germline V gene, CDR1 is SGDLS and CDR2 is YYNGEE. This CDR3 has 13 residues.

CDR3 coding DNA: TGTGCCAGCAGTTACTCGGCCGGGGGAAAAGGGGCCAACGTCCTGACTTTC. This codes for CASSYSAGGKGANVLTF. The chain has TRBV6-8 and TRBJ2-6; weak D call: TRBD2 (6 bases). From germline, CDR1 is MNHGY and CDR2 SAAAGT. The CDR3 is made up of 17 amino acids. Deletions cut 0 bases from V and 4 bases from J, with 13 bases between.

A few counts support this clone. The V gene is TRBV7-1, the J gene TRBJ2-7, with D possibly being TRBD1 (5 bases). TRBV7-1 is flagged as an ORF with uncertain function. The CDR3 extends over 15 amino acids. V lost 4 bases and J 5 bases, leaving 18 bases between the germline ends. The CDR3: CASSLGAGWMNEQYF. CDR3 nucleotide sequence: TGTGCCAGCAGCTTAGGGGCAGGGTGGATGAACGAGCAGTACTTC.

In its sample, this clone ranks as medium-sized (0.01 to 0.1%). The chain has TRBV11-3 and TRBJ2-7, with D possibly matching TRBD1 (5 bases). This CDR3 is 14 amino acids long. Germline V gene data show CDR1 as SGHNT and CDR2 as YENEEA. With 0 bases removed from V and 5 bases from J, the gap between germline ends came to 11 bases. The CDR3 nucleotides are TGTGCCAGCAGCTTAGATGGGGCGCGGAACGAGCAGTACTTC. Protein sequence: CASSLDGARNEQYF.

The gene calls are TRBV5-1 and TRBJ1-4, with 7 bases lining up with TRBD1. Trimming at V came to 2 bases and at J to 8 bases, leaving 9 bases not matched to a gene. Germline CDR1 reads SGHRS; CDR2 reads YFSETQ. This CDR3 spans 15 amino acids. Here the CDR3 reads CASSFGQAGYEKLFF. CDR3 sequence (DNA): TGCGCCAGCAGCTTTGGACAGGCTGGGTACGAAAAACTGTTTTTT.

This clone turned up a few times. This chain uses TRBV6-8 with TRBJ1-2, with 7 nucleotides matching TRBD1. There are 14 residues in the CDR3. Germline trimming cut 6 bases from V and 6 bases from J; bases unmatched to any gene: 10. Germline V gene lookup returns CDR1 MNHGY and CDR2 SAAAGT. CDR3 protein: CASRKREGADGYTF. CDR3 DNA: TGTGCCAGCAGGAAAAGGGAGGGGGCGGATGGCTACACCTTC.

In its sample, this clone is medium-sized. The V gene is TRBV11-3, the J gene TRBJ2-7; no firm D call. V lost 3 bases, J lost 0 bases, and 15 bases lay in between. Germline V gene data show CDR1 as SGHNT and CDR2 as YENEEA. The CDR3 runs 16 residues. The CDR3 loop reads CASSFRRTINSYEQYF. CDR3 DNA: TGTGCCAGCAGCTTTCGTAGGACCATAAACTCCTACGAGCAGTACTTC.

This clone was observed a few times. The CDR3 sequence is CASSPSSGATFGQFF. The CDR3 region has the DNA TGTGCCAGCAGCCCCTCTAGCGGGGCCACTTTTGGGCAGTTCTTC. The V and J genes are TRBV6-8 and TRBJ2-1, with TRBD2 matching 9 bases. Germline assignment: CDR1 MNHGY and CDR2 SAAAGT. The CDR3 is 15 amino acids. J was trimmed by 12 bases and V by 6 bases; bases with no gene match: 15.

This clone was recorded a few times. CDR3 in amino acids: CASSLKRGAYTDTQYF. For the CDR3, the DNA is TGTGCCAGCAGCCTAAAGCGGGGGGCGTACACAGATACGCAGTATTTT. The chain is built from TRBV14 and TRBJ2-3; TRBD2 matches at 9 bases. The germline CDR1 and CDR2 sequences are SGHDN and FVKESK. Germline trimming cut 4 bases from V and 2 bases from J; bases unmatched to any gene: 7. The length of the CDR3 is 16 residues. The full variable domain, completed using reference TRBV14 and TRBJ2-3, is EAGVTQFPSHSVIEKGQTVTLRCDPISGHDNLYWYRRVMGKEIKFLLHFVKESKQDESGMPNNRFLAERTGGTYSTLKVQPAELEDSGVYFCASSLKRGAYTDTQYFGPGTRLTVL.

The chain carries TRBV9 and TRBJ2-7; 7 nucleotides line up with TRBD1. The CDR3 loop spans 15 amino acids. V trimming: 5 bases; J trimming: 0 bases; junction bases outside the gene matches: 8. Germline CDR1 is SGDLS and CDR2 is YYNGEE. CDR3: CASRGTASSSYEQYF. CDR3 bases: TGTGCCAGCAGAGGGACAGCTTCCTCCTCCTACGAGCAGTACTTC.

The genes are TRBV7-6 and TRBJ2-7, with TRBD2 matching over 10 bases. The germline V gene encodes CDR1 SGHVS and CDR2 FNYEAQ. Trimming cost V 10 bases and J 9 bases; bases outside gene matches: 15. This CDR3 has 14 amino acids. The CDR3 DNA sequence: TGTGCCACCAAGAGCGGGGGGGCGGAGACAGTGCAGTACTTC. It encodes CATKSGGAETVQYF.

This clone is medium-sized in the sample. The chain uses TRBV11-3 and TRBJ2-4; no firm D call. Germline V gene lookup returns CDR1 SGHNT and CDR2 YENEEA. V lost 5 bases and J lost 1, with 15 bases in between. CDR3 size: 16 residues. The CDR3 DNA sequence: TGTGCCAGCAGCCCAGAAGTTTGGGCCGCCAAAAACATTCAGTACTTC. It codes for CASSPEVWAAKNIQYF.

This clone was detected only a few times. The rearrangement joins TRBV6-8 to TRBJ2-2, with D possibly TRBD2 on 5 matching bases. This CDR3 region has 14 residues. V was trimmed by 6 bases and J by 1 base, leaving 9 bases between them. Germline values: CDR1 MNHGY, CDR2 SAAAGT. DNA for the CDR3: TGTGCCAGCAGGAGGGAACAGAACACCGGGGAGCTGTTTTTT. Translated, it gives CASRREQNTGELFF.

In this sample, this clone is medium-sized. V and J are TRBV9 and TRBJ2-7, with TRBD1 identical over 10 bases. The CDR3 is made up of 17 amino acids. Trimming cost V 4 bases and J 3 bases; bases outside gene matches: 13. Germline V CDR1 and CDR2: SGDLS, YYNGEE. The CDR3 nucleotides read TGTGCCAGCAGCCGTACAGCCGGGACAGGGGTGGGCTACGAGCAGTACTTC. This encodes CASSRTAGTGVGYEQYF.

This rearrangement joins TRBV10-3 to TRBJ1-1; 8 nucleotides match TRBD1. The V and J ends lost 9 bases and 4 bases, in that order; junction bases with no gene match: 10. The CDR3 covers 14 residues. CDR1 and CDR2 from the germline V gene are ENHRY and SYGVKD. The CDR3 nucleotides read TGTGCCATTTTACAGGGGGGGAGCGGCACTGAAGCTTTCTTT. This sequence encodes CAILQGGSGTEAFF.

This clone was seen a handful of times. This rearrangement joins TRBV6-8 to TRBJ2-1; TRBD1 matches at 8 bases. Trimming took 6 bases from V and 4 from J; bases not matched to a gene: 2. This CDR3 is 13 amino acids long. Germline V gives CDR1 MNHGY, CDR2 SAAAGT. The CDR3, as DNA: TGTGCCAGCAGGCGACAGGGGTACAATGAGCAGTTCTTC. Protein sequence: CASRRQGYNEQFF.